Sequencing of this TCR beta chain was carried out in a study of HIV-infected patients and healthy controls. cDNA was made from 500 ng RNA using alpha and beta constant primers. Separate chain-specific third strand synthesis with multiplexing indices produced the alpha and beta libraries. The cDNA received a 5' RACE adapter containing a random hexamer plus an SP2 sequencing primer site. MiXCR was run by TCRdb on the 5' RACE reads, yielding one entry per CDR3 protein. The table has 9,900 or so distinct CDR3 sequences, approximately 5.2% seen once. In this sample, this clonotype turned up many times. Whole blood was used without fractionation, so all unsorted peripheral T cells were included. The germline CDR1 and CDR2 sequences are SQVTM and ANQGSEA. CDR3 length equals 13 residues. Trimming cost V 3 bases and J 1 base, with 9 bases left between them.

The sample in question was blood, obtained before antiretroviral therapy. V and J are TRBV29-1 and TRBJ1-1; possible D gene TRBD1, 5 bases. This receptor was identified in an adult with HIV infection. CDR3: CSVEGQENTEAFF. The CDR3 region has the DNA TGCAGCGTTGAGGGGCAGGAGAACACTGAAGCTTTCTTT.